This T cell receptor beta chain derives from a study of blood T cell repertoires in COVID-19. Per germline, CDR1 ENHRY and CDR2 SYGVKD. V shed 0 bases and J shed 4 bases, with 18 bases lying between them. This CDR3 has 17 amino acids. Study processing details: For nucleated cells, counts were estimated from reference gene primer amplification. Clones were sequenced by immunoSEQ multiplex PCR, and TCRdb holds only the in-frame ones, with some missing. V and J calls and clone size are those listed in that table; D and trimming were worked out from the DNA. The table lists around 13,000 clones, around 89% of them singletons.

This receptor was taken from a man aged 50 to 60 with active COVID-19. This chain joins TRBV10-3 and TRBJ1-2; a weak D match, TRBD1 (5 bases). The specimen was peripheral blood. The CDR3 spells CAISESGQGSSSYGYTF. The CDR3 DNA reads as TGTGCCATCAGTGAGTCGGGGCAGGGAAGTAGTTCCTATGGCTACACCTTC.